The T cell receptor beta chain described here comes from a study of early T cells in non-severe SARS-CoV-2 infection. Overall study context: Investigators sequenced bulk RNA drawn from unsorted whole blood, and chains remained unpaired. Study observations and caveats: Anti-spike CD8 specificities were favored by VDJdb matching, whose results missed private and CD4 specificities.

Unique molecular identifiers were affixed to single, distinct cDNA molecules. TCRdb processed the 5' RACE reads anew with MiXCR; each CDR3 protein has one entry. Among 25,000 to 35,000 distinct CDR3 sequences listed, roughly 3.9% were seen once. At least ten counts were recorded for this clonotype. Its target is not known. CDR3 length equals 12 residues. Germline CDR1 SQVTM, CDR2 ANQGSEA. Deletions cut 3 bases from V and 1 base from J, with 6 bases between. The V and J genes are TRBV29-1 and TRBJ1-1; D uncertain. Sequencing used whole blood. The receptor was derived from an adult who was a healthcare worker with PCR-confirmed SARS-CoV-2 infection or an uninfected control (not recorded which). The CDR3 protein is CSVDSENTEAFF. The DNA of the CDR3 is TGCAGCGTTGATTCGGAGAACACTGAAGCTTTCTTT.